These 14 T cell receptor beta chains were all obtained from the same sample, sequenced in a study of T cells in Graves' hyperthyroidism and ophthalmopathy. TCR beta CDR3 regions were amplified from RNA. HTBI primers were the set used in a first-round RT-PCR of the TCR CDR3. From the multiplex PCR reads, TCRdb called clonotypes with MiXCR, one entry per CDR3 protein. The sample holds approximately 530,000 distinct CDR3 sequences; around 20% are singletons and the top ten take around 50%. Material: blood. These TCRs come from a middle-aged man with Graves' ophthalmopathy.

The sample holds many counts of this clonotype. The chain joins TRBV28 to TRBJ2-7, with D possibly TRBD2 on 5 matching bases. Deletions cut 6 bases from V and 3 bases from J, with 9 bases between. The germline gives CDR1 MDHEN, CDR2 SYDVKM. This CDR3 comprises 12 residues. The CDR3 sequence: CASRRAVYEQYF. The CDR3, as DNA: TGTGCCAGCAGGAGAGCGGTCTACGAGCAGTACTTC.

This clonotype was seen at least ten times. The rearrangement uses TRBV2 and TRBJ1-1, with D perhaps matching TRBD1 (6 bases). CDR1 is SNHLY, CDR2 FYNNEI, per germline. There are 15 residues in the CDR3. With 5 bases removed from V and 1 base from J, the gap between germline ends came to 14 bases. CDR3 nucleotide sequence: TGTGCCAGCAGTCTGGATGGGGGCCCGAACACTGAAGCTTTCTTT. Amino acid sequence: CASSLDGGPNTEAFF.

This chain uses TRBV20-1 with TRBJ2-7; 9 nucleotides align to TRBD2. With V trimmed by 4 bases and J by 2 bases, 6 bases remained unmatched. Germline CDR1 reads DFQATT; CDR2 reads SNEGSKA (reference sequence). This CDR3 comprises 14 residues. CDR3 sequence (DNA): TGCAGTGCTACAGTAGCGGGAGTGGCCTACGAGCAGTACTTC. Translating it yields CSATVAGVAYEQYF.

The table lists this clonotype with many counts. This chain uses TRBV24-1 with TRBJ2-7, with D possibly being TRBD1 (6 bases). The CDR3 covers 14 residues. The V and J ends lost 4 bases and 6 bases respectively, with 15 bases between them. CDR1 and CDR2 (germline): KGHDR, SFDVKD. The CDR3 region is CATSDRAAGAEQYF. Here the CDR3 DNA reads TGTGCCACCAGTGACCGGGCGGCAGGGGCCGAGCAGTACTTC.

This clonotype turned up a few times. The chain joins TRBV20-1 to TRBJ2-3; 7 bases map to TRBD1. The germline V gene encodes CDR1 DFQATT and CDR2 SNEGSKA (reference sequence). The junction had 16 bases not matched to a gene; V was cut back by 2 bases and J by 2 bases. This CDR3 is 18 amino acids long. The DNA for the CDR3 is TGCAGTGCTAGACCCCTGGGGGACAGCCCGAACGTCACAGATACGCAGTATTTT. Residues: CSARPLGDSPNVTDTQYF.

This clonotype was seen more than once but under ten times. The V gene is TRBV27, the J gene TRBJ2-2; tentatively, D is TRBD2 (6 bases). Germline V CDR1 and CDR2: MNHEY, SMNVEV (reference sequence). Trimming pared 1 base from V and 7 bases from J, leaving 7 bases between. The CDR3 sequence is 13 residues long. In DNA form, the CDR3 reads TGTGCCAGCAGTTTATTGGGGGGCGGGGAGCTGTTTTTT. Translated, it gives CASSLLGGGELFF.

This clonotype has only one observation. The V call is TRBV12-3 or TRBV12-4, the J call TRBJ2-3, with 12 bases fitting TRBD2. The V segment lost 6 bases and the J segment 2 bases; nucleotides outside the gene matches: 9. This CDR3 region has 17 residues. The CDR3 DNA sequence: TGTGCCAGCAGCCGTCGACTAGCGGGAGAAAACACAGATACGCAGTATTTT. This gives the protein CASSRRLAGENTDTQYF.

This clonotype appeared many times. The chain joins TRBV5-1 to TRBJ2-3; possible D gene TRBD1, 6 bases. Trimming stripped 4 bases from V and 6 bases from J, with 15 bases between. Germline V gene lookup returns CDR1 SGHRS and CDR2 YFSETQ. The length of the CDR3 is 14 residues. For the CDR3, the DNA is TGCGCCAGCAGCCAGGGGTATCCCCCGGATACGCAGTATTTT. Translation gives CASSQGYPPDTQYF. Based on the CDR3 plus reference TRBV5-1 and TRBJ2-3, the full variable domain is KAGVTQTPRYLIKTRGQQVTLSCSPISGHRSVSWYQQTPGQGLQFLFEYFSETQRNKGNFPGRFSGRQFSNSRSEMNVSTLELGDSALYLCASSQGYPPDTQYFGPGTRLTVL.

This clonotype has ten or more counts. The V and J genes are TRBV3-1 and TRBJ1-2, with unresolved D. V was pared by 0 bases and J by 4 bases, with 12 bases between. Per the germline V gene, CDR1 is LGHDT and CDR2 is YNNKEL (reference sequence). The CDR3 is 15 residues long. The CDR3 bases are TGTGCCAGCAGCCAAGACAACAATGGCCGCTATGGCTACACCTTC. Translation gives CASSQDNNGRYGYTF.

This clonotype was counted many times. The chain is built from TRBV18 and TRBJ2-5, with 7 nucleotides matching TRBD2. CDR1 is KGHSH and CDR2 is LQKENI in the germline V gene. With V trimmed by 2 bases and J by 2 bases, 5 bases remained unmatched. The CDR3 runs 15 residues. The chain's CDR3 is CASSPTGTTQETQYF. The CDR3 DNA reads TGTGCCAGCTCACCAACCGGGACTACTCAAGAGACCCAGTACTTC.

The chain employs TRBV15 and TRBJ2-3; a weak D match, TRBD1 (6 bases). V lost 0 bases, J lost 1 base, and 11 bases lay in between. The CDR3 is made up of 16 amino acids. Germline assignment: CDR1 LNHNV and CDR2 YYDKDF (reference sequence). CDR3 DNA: TGTGCCACCAGCAGAGACAGGGGATTGGGCACAGATACGCAGTATTTT. Its translation is CATSRDRGLGTDTQYF.

The table lists this clonotype with many counts. The chain combines TRBV11-2 with TRBJ2-5; D is perhaps TRBD2 (5 bases). CDR3 size: 15 residues. The V gene's germline CDR1 is SGHAT and CDR2 FQNNGV. Trimming cost V 5 bases and J 5 bases, with 18 bases left between them. CDR3 sequence: CASSIPLGPGETQYF. The CDR3 DNA sequence: TGTGCCAGCAGCATCCCACTAGGCCCGGGGGAGACCCAGTACTTC. The whole variable domain, remainder taken from reference TRBV11-2 and TRBJ2-5, is EAGVAQSPRYKIIEKRQSVAFWCNPISGHATLYWYQQILGQGPKLLIQFQNNGVVDDSQLPKDRFSAERLKGVDSTLKIQPAKLEDSAVYLCASSIPLGPGETQYFGPGTRLLVL.

The chain employs TRBV4-2 and TRBJ2-3; 8 nucleotides align to TRBD2. J gave up 3 bases and V 1 base, and 12 bases lay outside the gene matches. The CDR3 covers 18 residues. Germline CDR1 LGHNA, CDR2 YNFKEQ. DNA for the CDR3: TGTGCCAGCAGCCAAGTATTGCGGGGGGCCAGTGGTACAGATACGCAGTATTTT. Its translation is CASSQVLRGASGTDTQYF.

The gene calls are TRBV28 and TRBJ2-1, with D possibly matching TRBD1 (7 bases). Deletions cut 6 bases from V and 0 bases from J, with 15 bases between. Germline CDR1 and CDR2: MDHEN and SYDVKM. This CDR3 region has 16 residues. The CDR3 DNA follows: TGTGCCAGCAGCCCAGGGGGGTTTAGCTCCTACAATGAGCAGTTCTTC. This codes for CASSPGGFSSYNEQFF.